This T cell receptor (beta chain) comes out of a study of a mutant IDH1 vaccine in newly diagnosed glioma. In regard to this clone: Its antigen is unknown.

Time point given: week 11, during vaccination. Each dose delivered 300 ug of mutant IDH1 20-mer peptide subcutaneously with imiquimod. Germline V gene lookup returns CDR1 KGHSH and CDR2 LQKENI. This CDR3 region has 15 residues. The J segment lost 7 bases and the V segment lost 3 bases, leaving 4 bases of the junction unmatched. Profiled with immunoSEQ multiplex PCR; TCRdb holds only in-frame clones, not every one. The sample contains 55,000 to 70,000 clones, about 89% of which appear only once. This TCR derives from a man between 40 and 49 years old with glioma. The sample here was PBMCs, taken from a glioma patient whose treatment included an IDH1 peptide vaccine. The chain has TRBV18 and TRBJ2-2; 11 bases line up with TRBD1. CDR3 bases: TGTGCCAGCTCACCGATCGGGACAGGGGGCGGGGAGCTGTTTTTT. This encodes CASSPIGTGGGELFF.